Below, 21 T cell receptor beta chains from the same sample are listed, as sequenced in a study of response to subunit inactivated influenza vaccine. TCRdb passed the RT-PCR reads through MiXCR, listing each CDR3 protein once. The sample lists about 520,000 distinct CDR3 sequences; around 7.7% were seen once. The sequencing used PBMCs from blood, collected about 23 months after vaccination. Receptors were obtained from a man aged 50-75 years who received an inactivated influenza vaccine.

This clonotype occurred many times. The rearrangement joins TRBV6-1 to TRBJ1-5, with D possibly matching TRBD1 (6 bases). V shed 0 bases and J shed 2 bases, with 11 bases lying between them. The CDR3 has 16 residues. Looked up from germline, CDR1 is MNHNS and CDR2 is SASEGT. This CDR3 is CASSEAWGLGNQPQHF. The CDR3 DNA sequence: TGTGCCAGCAGTGAAGCTTGGGGGCTGGGCAATCAGCCCCAGCATTTT.

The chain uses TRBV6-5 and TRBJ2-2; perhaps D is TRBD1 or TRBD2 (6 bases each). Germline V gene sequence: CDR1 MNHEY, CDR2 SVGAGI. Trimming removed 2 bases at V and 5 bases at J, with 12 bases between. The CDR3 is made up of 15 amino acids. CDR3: CASSYGGGTTGELFF. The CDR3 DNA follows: TGTGCCAGCAGTTACGGGGGCGGGACAACCGGGGAGCTGTTTTTT.

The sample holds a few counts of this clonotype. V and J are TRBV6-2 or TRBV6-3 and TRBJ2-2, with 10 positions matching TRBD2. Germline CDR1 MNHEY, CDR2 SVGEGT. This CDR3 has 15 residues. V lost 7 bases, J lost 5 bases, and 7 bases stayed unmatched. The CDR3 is CASTPGLAFTGELFF. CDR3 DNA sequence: TGTGCCAGCACTCCGGGACTAGCGTTTACCGGGGAGCTGTTTTTT.

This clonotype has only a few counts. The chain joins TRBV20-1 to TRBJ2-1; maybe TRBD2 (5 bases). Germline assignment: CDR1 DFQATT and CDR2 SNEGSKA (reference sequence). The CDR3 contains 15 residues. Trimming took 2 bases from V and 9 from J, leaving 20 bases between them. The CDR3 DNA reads TGCAGTGCTAGACCACCCTATTCAGGCCGGGGTGAGCAGTTCTTC. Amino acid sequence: CSARPPYSGRGEQFF.

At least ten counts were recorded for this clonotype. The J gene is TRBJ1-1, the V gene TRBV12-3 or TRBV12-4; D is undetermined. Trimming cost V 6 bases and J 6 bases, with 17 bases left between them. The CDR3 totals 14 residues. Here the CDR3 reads CASSPSGMVAEAFF. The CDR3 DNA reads TGTGCCAGCAGCCCCTCGGGGATGGTAGCTGAAGCTTTCTTT.

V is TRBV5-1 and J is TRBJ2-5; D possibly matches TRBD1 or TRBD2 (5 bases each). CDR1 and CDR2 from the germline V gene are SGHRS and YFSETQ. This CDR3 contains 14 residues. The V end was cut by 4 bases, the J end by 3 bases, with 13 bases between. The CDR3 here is CASSMGPGEETQYF. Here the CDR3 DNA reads TGCGCCAGCAGCATGGGACCCGGGGAAGAGACCCAGTACTTC.

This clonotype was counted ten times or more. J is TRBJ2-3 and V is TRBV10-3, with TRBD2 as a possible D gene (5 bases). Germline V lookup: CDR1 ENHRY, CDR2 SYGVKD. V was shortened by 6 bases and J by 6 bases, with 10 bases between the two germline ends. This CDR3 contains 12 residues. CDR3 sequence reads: CAISSSFDTQYF. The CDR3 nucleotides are TGTGCCATCAGCTCTAGCTTTGATACGCAGTATTTT.

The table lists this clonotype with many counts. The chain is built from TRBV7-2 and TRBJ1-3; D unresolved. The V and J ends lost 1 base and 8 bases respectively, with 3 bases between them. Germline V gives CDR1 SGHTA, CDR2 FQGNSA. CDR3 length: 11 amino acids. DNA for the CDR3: TGTGCCAGCAGCTTAGGAGACACCATATATTTT. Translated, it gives CASSLGDTIYF.

CDR3 nucleotides: TGTGCCAGCAGCTTCCAGGGGAATTCACCCCTCCACTTT. It encodes CASSFQGNSPLHF. V and J are TRBV7-2 and TRBJ1-6, with a possible D match to TRBD1 (6 bases). This CDR3 comprises 13 residues. Germline CDR1 is SGHTA and CDR2 is FQGNSA. Trimming left V 3 bases short and J 7 bases short, with 7 bases between.

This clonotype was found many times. CDR3 nucleotides: TGCAGCGTTGAAGAGGCTAGCGGGAGGGGGAACACCGGGGAGCTGTTTTTT. Encoded protein: CSVEEASGRGNTGELFF. The chain couples TRBV29-1 to TRBJ2-2, with TRBD2 matching over 12 bases. The germline CDR1 and CDR2 sequences are SQVTM and ANQGSEA. The V gene end was trimmed by 0 bases and the J gene end by 1 base; junction bases not matched to a gene: 3. The CDR3 contains 17 residues.

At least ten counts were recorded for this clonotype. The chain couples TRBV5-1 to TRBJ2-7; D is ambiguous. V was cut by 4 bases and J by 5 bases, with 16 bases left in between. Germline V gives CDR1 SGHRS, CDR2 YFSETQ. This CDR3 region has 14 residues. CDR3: CASSSDIPPHEQYF. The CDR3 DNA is TGCGCCAGCAGCAGTGACATCCCCCCTCACGAGCAGTACTTC.

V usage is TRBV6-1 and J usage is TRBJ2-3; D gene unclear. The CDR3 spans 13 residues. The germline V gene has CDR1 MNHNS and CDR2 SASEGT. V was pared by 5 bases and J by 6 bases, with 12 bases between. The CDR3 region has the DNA TGTGCCAGCAGTCCCACGTTTGTGGATACGCAGTATTTT. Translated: CASSPTFVDTQYF.

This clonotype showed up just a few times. The CDR3 region is CASSGGGPEAFF. CDR3 nucleotides: TGTGCCAGCAGCGGGGGGGGGCCTGAAGCTTTCTTT. The V call is TRBV9, the J call TRBJ1-1; D might be TRBD1 (6 bases). CDR3 length: 12 residues. Germline-derived CDR1 and CDR2 are SGDLS and YYNGEE. The V end was cut by 3 bases, the J end by 6 bases, with 9 bases between.

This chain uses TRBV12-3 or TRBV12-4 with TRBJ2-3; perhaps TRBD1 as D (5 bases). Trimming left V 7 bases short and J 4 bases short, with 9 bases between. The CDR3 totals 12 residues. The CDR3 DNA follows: TGTGCCAGCACTACCAGGGCAGATACGCAGTATTTT. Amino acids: CASTTRADTQYF.

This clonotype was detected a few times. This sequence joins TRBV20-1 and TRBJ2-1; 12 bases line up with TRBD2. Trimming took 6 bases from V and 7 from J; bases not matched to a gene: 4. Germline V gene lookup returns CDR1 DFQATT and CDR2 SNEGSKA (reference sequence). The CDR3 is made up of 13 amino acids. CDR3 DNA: TGCAGTGCCCTAGCGGGAGGGTCAAATGAGCAGTTCTTC. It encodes CSALAGGSNEQFF.

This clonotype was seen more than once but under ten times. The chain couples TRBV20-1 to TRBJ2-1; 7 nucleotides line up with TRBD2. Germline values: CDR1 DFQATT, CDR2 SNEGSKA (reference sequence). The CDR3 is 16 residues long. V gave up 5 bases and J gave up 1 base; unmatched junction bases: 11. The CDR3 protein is CSARLRGRGSYNEQFF. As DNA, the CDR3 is TGCAGTGCTCGACTTCGCGGGAGAGGATCCTACAATGAGCAGTTCTTC.

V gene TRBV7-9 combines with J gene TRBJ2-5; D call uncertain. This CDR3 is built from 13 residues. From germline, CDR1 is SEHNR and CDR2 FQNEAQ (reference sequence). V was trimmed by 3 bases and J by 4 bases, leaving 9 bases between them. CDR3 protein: CASSLSGAETQYF. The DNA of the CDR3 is TGTGCCAGCAGCTTGTCAGGCGCAGAGACCCAGTACTTC.

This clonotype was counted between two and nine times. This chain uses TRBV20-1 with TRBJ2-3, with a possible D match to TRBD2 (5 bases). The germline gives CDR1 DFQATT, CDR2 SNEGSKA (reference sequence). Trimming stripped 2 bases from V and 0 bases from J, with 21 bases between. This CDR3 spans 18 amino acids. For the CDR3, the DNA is TGCAGTGCTAGAAGTCGCTACGTGGCTAGCCCTAGCACAGATACGCAGTATTTT. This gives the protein CSARSRYVASPSTDTQYF.

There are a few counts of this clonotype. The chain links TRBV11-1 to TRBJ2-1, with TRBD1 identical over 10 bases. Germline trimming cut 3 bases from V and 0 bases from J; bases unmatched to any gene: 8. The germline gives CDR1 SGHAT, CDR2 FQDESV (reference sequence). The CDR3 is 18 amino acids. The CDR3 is CASSFRLRDRGSYNEQFF. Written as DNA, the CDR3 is TGTGCCAGCAGCTTCCGCCTCCGGGACAGGGGCTCCTACAATGAGCAGTTCTTC.

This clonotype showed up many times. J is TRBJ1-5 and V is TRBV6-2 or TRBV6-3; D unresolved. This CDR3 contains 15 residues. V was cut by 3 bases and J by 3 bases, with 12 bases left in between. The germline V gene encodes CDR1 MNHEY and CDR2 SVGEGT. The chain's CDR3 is CASSYQSFINQPQHF. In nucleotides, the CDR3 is TGTGCCAGCAGTTATCAATCCTTTATCAATCAGCCCCAGCATTTT.

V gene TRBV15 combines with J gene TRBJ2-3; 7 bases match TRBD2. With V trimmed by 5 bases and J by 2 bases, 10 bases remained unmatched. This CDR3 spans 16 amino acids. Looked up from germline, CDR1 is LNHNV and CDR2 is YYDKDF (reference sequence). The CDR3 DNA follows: TGTGCCACCAGCGCGTCAGGGAGGGGAGTCACAGATACGCAGTATTTT. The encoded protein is CATSASGRGVTDTQYF.